Listed here are 31 T cell receptor beta chains from one sample, sequenced in a study of early T cells in non-severe SARS-CoV-2 infection. TCRdb reprocessed the 5' RACE reads via MiXCR and lists one record per CDR3 protein. Among 70,000 to 90,000 distinct CDR3 sequences listed, around 11% were seen once. Material for sequencing was whole blood. These receptors were collected from an adult who was a healthcare worker with PCR-confirmed SARS-CoV-2 infection or an uninfected control (not recorded which).

A few counts support this clonotype. CDR3 region: CSVGGETDTQYF. The CDR3, as DNA: TGCAGCGTTGGGGGAGAGACAGATACGCAGTATTTT. The chain uses TRBV29-1 and TRBJ2-3, with D possibly being TRBD2 (5 bases). The V gene lost 4 bases and the J gene lost 3 bases, with 8 bases spanning the gap. The CDR3 extends over 12 amino acids. Germline lookup yields CDR1 SQVTM and CDR2 ANQGSEA.

This clonotype occurred a few times. The gene calls are TRBV2 and TRBJ2-7; no reliable D call. V lost 1 base to trimming and J lost 1 base, with 8 bases between them. The CDR3 extends over 14 amino acids. CDR1 SNHLY and CDR2 FYNNEI come from the germline V gene. DNA of the CDR3: TGTGCCAGCAGTGAAGGCTGGCAGTCCTACGAGCAGTACTTC. Translation gives CASSEGWQSYEQYF.

The CDR3 DNA reads TGTGCCAGCAGCGTAGGTAACGCGGCGTTGAGAAACGAGCAGTACTTC. Protein: CASSVGNAALRNEQYF. This chain links TRBV9 with TRBJ2-7, with D unresolved. V was cut by 0 bases and J by 5 bases, with 18 bases left in between. The V gene's germline CDR1 is SGDLS and CDR2 YYNGEE. This CDR3 has 16 amino acids. The complete variable domain, with remaining parts taken from reference TRBV9 and TRBJ2-7, reads DSGVTQTPKHLITATGQRVTLRCSPRSGDLSVYWYQQSLDQGLQFLIQYYNGEERAKGNILERFSAQQFPDLHSELNLSSLELGDSALYFCASSVGNAALRNEQYFGPGTRLTVT.

The table lists this clonotype with many counts. This chain uses TRBV11-2 with TRBJ1-1; D is perhaps TRBD1 (5 bases). The CDR3 has 14 residues. V was clipped by 1 base and J by 1 base, with 7 bases between them. Per the germline V gene, CDR1 is SGHAT and CDR2 is FQNNGV. In nucleotides, the CDR3 is TGTGCCAGCAGCTTAGGGGGCAAGAACACTGAAGCTTTCTTT. It codes for CASSLGGKNTEAFF.

This chain connects TRBV29-1 to TRBJ2-5; possible D gene TRBD2, 5 bases. Trimming removed 0 bases from V and 5 bases from J, with 16 bases in between. Germline CDR1 SQVTM, CDR2 ANQGSEA. The CDR3 runs to 15 residues. CDR3 loop: CSVEDRGPRGETQYF. The DNA of the CDR3 is TGCAGCGTTGAAGATCGAGGGCCGCGAGGGGAGACCCAGTACTTC.

The rearrangement links TRBV27 to TRBJ2-7; D unresolved. V was shortened by 11 bases and J by 8 bases, with 13 bases between the two germline ends. This CDR3 is built from 10 residues. Germline values: CDR1 MNHEY, CDR2 SMNVEV (reference sequence). The CDR3 DNA is TGTGCCGCCCTGGCCCCACAGCAGTACTTC. Translating gives CAALAPQQYF.

This clonotype was found many times. V is TRBV7-3 and J is TRBJ2-5, with 10 bases aligning to TRBD2. V was pared by 5 bases and J by 4 bases, with 4 bases of the junction left unmatched. This CDR3 has 14 amino acids. Germline values: CDR1 SGHTA, CDR2 FQGTGA. This chain's CDR3 is CASSPRTSGETQYF. Written as DNA, the CDR3 is TGTGCCAGCAGCCCCCGGACTAGCGGAGAGACCCAGTACTTC.

This clonotype occurred many times. The chain recombines TRBV5-5 with TRBJ2-7; D is undetermined. The CDR3 runs to 14 residues. CDR1 is SGHKS, CDR2 YYEKEE, per germline (reference sequence). The V end lost 0 bases, the J end lost 6 bases, and 13 bases lay between the germline ends. In DNA, the CDR3 is TGTGCCAGCAGCTTGGTAGGCCACTCTCTCGAGCAGTACTTC. Its translation: CASSLVGHSLEQYF.

The chain uses TRBV9 and TRBJ2-7; D is unresolved. Germline V gene lookup returns CDR1 SGDLS and CDR2 YYNGEE. The CDR3 has 18 amino acids. Trimming left V 1 base short and J 0 bases short, with 20 bases between. The CDR3 sequence is CASSVNPTPGFGSYEQYF. The CDR3 coding sequence is TGTGCCAGCAGCGTAAACCCCACCCCCGGGTTCGGCTCCTACGAGCAGTACTTC.

The V and J genes are TRBV7-9 and TRBJ2-1; tentative D call: TRBD2 (7 bases). Trimming cost V 1 base and J 12 bases, with 13 bases left between them. Germline CDR1 is SEHNR and CDR2 is FQNEAQ (reference sequence). This CDR3 has 13 amino acids. The CDR3 reads CASSLEGGLVQFF. In DNA, the CDR3 is TGTGCCAGCAGCTTAGAGGGGGGGCTTGTGCAGTTCTTC.

This clonotype was counted at least ten times. V gene TRBV21-1 combines with J gene TRBJ1-6; TRBD1 is taken as the D call from the table, unchecked against the DNA. TRBV21-1 is termed a pseudogene. The CDR3 is 15 amino acids. This chain's CDR3 is CASSKGEGVASPLHF. Written as DNA, the CDR3 is TGTGCCAGCAGCAAAGGGGAAGGGGTAGCCTCACCCCTCCACTTT.

The chain is built from TRBV29-1 and TRBJ2-3, with D hard to call. The CDR3 is 14 residues long. V gave up 4 bases and J gave up 6 bases, with 17 bases separating them. Germline-derived CDR1 and CDR2 are SQVTM and ANQGSEA. In nucleotides, the CDR3 is TGCAGCGTTGGATGGCTCGCACCCGTGGATACGCAGTATTTT. Translating it yields CSVGWLAPVDTQYF.

V and J are TRBV7-2 and TRBJ2-5; no clear D. Trimming pared 2 bases from V and 4 bases from J, leaving 11 bases between. The CDR3 length is 14 residues. CDR1 is SGHTA and CDR2 is FQGNSA in the germline V gene. This CDR3 reads CASSLPSVRETQYF. CDR3 sequence (DNA): TGTGCCAGCAGCTTACCTAGTGTTAGAGAGACCCAGTACTTC.

This clonotype was seen at least ten times. V gene TRBV4-2 combines with J gene TRBJ2-2; 14 positions agree with TRBD2. Germline CDR1 LGHNA, CDR2 YNFKEQ. Trimming at V came to 3 bases and at J to 1 base, leaving 10 bases not matched to a gene. This CDR3 spans 20 amino acids. The CDR3 protein is CASSHQTSGGAHGNTGELFF. The CDR3 DNA reads as TGTGCCAGCAGCCACCAGACTAGCGGGGGGGCACATGGGAACACCGGGGAGCTGTTTTTT.

The rearrangement joins TRBV29-1 to TRBJ2-2, with D possibly TRBD1 on 7 matching bases. Germline V gene sequence: CDR1 SQVTM, CDR2 ANQGSEA. Trimming left V 7 bases short and J 1 base short, with 16 bases between. CDR3 size: 15 residues. CDR3 DNA sequence: TGCAGCGCCCGACAGGGAGGCCGGAACACCGGGGAGCTGTTTTTT. It is translated as CSARQGGRNTGELFF.

The genes are TRBV6-2 or TRBV6-3 and TRBJ2-7; TRBD1 matches 9 bases. This CDR3 is 13 amino acids long. The V gene end was trimmed by 4 bases and the J gene end by 6 bases; junction bases not matched to a gene: 4. Germline values: CDR1 MNHEY, CDR2 SVGEGT. The chain's CDR3 is CASSSTGGGEQYF. The CDR3 nucleotides read TGTGCCAGCAGTTCGACAGGGGGAGGCGAGCAGTACTTC.

The table lists this clonotype with a few counts. The rearrangement links TRBV27 to TRBJ1-1; D remains ambiguous. CDR1 and CDR2 from the germline V gene are MNHEY and SMNVEV (reference sequence). The CDR3 runs to 15 residues. V was cut by 3 bases and J by 7 bases, with 18 bases left in between. CDR3 region: CASSLNPGRGLEAFF. CDR3 nucleotides: TGTGCCAGCAGTTTGAACCCCGGACGTGGGCTTGAAGCTTTCTTT.

This clonotype has a count of ten or more. The V gene is TRBV19, the J gene TRBJ1-5; D unclear. The CDR3 extends over 12 amino acids. V dropped 9 bases and J dropped 6 bases, with 12 bases sitting between them. Germline-derived CDR1 and CDR2 are LNHDA and SQIVND (reference sequence). Here the CDR3 reads CASAMLGQPQHF. CDR3 bases: TGTGCCAGCGCGATGTTGGGTCAGCCCCAGCATTTT.

This clonotype was seen only a few times. The chain joins TRBV5-5 to TRBJ2-7; TRBD1 matches at 9 bases. The CDR3 extends over 14 amino acids. The germline gives CDR1 SGHKS, CDR2 YYEKEE (reference sequence). J lost 3 bases, V lost 5 bases, and 6 bases had no gene match. The chain's CDR3 is CASRATGGRYEQYF. The DNA of the CDR3 is TGTGCCAGCAGAGCGACAGGGGGGCGCTACGAGCAGTACTTC. Variable domain in full (rest from reference TRBV5-5 and TRBJ2-7): DAGVTQSPTHLIKTRGQQVTLRCSPISGHKSVSWYQQVLGQGPQFIFQYYEKEERGRGNFPDRFSARQFPNYSSELNVNALLLGDSALYLCASRATGGRYEQYFGPGTRLTVT.

This clonotype has only a few counts. The chain is built from TRBV4-2 and TRBJ1-2, with 7 bases identical to TRBD1. CDR1 is LGHNA and CDR2 is YNFKEQ in the germline V gene. V lost 0 bases to trimming and J lost 6 bases; unmatched junction nucleotides: 13. The CDR3 sequence is 17 residues long. The CDR3 sequence is CASSQDSPQGVVDGYTF. DNA for the CDR3: TGTGCCAGCAGCCAAGATAGCCCGCAGGGGGTGGTGGATGGCTACACCTTC.

This clonotype was seen at least ten times. CDR3 region: CASSLRQISNQPQHF. DNA for the CDR3: TGTGCCAGCTCACTACGACAGATTAGCAATCAGCCCCAGCATTTT. This chain links TRBV18 with TRBJ1-5, with D possibly matching TRBD1 (5 bases). The CDR3 is 15 amino acids. The germline V gene encodes CDR1 KGHSH and CDR2 LQKENI. Trimming pared 4 bases from V and 0 bases from J, leaving 10 bases between.

This clonotype was seen at least ten times. The chain carries TRBV6-2 or TRBV6-3 and TRBJ1-1; D remains unclear. Germline V CDR1 and CDR2: MNHEY, SVGEGT. The CDR3 consists of 13 residues. Trimming stripped 8 bases from V and 11 bases from J, with 21 bases between. CDR3 region: CASVLRASPVAFF. The CDR3 region has the DNA TGTGCCAGCGTTTTACGGGCGTCCCCGGTCGCTTTCTTT.

This clonotype was detected many times. The chain couples TRBV13 to TRBJ1-2; TRBD1 aligns across 8 bases. CDR1 is PRHDT, CDR2 FYEKMQ, per germline (reference sequence). The length of the CDR3 is 13 residues. Unmatched junction bases numbered 8, after V lost 6 bases and J lost 8 bases. CDR3 residues: CASRPDRGQGYTF. In nucleotides, the CDR3 is TGTGCCAGCAGGCCCGACAGGGGACAAGGCTACACCTTC.

At least ten counts were recorded for this clonotype. This rearrangement joins TRBV29-1 to TRBJ2-1, with D unresolved. This CDR3 comprises 11 residues. Trimming took off 2 bases at V and 16 bases at J, with 15 bases between the two ends. CDR1 and CDR2 from the germline V gene are SQVTM and ANQGSEA. Here the CDR3 DNA reads TGCAGCGTTGAATCGCCGTCGGTAATATTCTTC. As protein: CSVESPSVIFF.

CDR3 region: CASSYSTGTGFSGANVLTF. CDR3 sequence (DNA): TGTGCCAGCAGTTACTCGACCGGGACAGGTTTTTCTGGGGCCAACGTCCTGACTTTC. The chain couples TRBV6-2 or TRBV6-3 to TRBJ2-6, with TRBD1 matching 8 bases. The CDR3 runs 19 residues. Germline trimming cut 0 bases from V and 1 base from J; bases unmatched to any gene: 8. CDR1 is MNHEY, CDR2 SVGEGT, per germline.

This clonotype was seen a few times. This chain connects TRBV9 to TRBJ1-3, with D possibly being TRBD1 (6 bases). Germline CDR1 reads SGDLS; CDR2 reads YYNGEE. Between the trimmed V and J ends, which lost 7 bases and 0 bases, there was a span of 14 bases. The CDR3 contains 15 residues. CDR3 bases: TGTGCCAGCTCCCGGACAGTTAGCTCTGGAAACACCATATATTTT. The encoded protein is CASSRTVSSGNTIYF.

This clonotype was recorded at least ten times. V is TRBV18 and J is TRBJ2-5, with a possible D match to TRBD2 (7 bases). The germline gives CDR1 KGHSH, CDR2 LQKENI. This CDR3 has 13 residues. The V end was cut by 3 bases, the J end by 4 bases, with 9 bases between. The CDR3 DNA is TGTGCCAGCTCACCGGGGGGGCGAGAGACCCAGTACTTC. This codes for CASSPGGRETQYF.

This clonotype has a count of ten or more. V and J are TRBV19 and TRBJ2-1; TRBD1 might be the D (6 bases). CDR1 and CDR2 from the germline V gene are LNHDA and SQIVND (reference sequence). The CDR3 is 14 amino acids. Trimming pared 7 bases from V and 3 bases from J, leaving 13 bases between. CDR3 DNA sequence: TGTGCCAGTAACACCGGACAGCTCTACAATGAGCAGTTCTTC. This sequence encodes CASNTGQLYNEQFF.

As regards this clonotype: A clone one base away is much larger, so this may be a read error. This chain links TRBV3-1 with TRBJ1-3, with TRBD1 matching 7 bases. The CDR3 loop spans 14 amino acids. V lost 5 bases, J lost 0 bases, and 1 base stayed unmatched. Germline V CDR1 and CDR2: LGHDT, YNNKEL (reference sequence). In nucleotides, the CDR3 is TGTGCCAGCAGCTGGGACAGCTCTGGAAACACCATATATTTT. Translating gives CASSWDSSGNTIYF.

This clonotype has at least ten counts. The gene calls are TRBV2 and TRBJ1-2, with a tentative D call TRBD1 (5 bases). CDR3 length: 15 residues. Germline V lookup: CDR1 SNHLY, CDR2 FYNNEI. Between the trimmed V and J ends, which lost 0 bases and 8 bases, there was a span of 16 bases. CDR3 loop: CASSEAGGRAAGYTF. Here the CDR3 DNA reads TGTGCCAGCAGTGAAGCGGGTGGCAGGGCGGCCGGCTACACCTTC.

This clonotype was recorded a few times. This chain connects TRBV2 to TRBJ1-6; D not certain. Germline V gives CDR1 SNHLY, CDR2 FYNNEI. The V gene lost 4 bases and the J gene lost 7 bases, with 17 bases spanning the gap. This CDR3 has 16 residues. For the CDR3, the DNA is TGTGCCAGCAGTGTAACGCGGAGAGCTGCGAATTCACCCCTCCACTTT. This codes for CASSVTRRAANSPLHF.